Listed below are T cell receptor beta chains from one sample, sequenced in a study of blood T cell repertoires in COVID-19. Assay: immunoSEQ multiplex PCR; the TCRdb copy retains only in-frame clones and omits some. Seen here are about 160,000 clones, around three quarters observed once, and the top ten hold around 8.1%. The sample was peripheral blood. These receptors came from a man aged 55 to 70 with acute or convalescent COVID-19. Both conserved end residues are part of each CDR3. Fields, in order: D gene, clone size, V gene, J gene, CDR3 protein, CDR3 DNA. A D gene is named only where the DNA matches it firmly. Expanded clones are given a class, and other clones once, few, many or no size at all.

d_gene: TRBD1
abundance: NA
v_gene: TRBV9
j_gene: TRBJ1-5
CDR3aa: CASSLGQVNQPQHF
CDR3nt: TGTGCCAGCAGCCTAGGACAGGTAAATCAGCCCCAGCATTTT

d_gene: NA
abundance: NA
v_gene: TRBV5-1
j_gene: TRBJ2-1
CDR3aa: CASSDWNEQFF
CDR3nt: TGCGCCAGCAGCGACTGGAATGAGCAGTTCTTC

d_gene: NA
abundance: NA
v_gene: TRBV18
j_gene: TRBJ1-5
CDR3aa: CASSSTNPQGFNQPQHF
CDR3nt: TGTGCCAGCTCATCAACAAACCCCCAGGGCTTCAATCAGCCCCAGCATTTT

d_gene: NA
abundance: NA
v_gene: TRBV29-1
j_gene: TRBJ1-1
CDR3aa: CSVAQGNTEAFF
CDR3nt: TGCAGCGTCGCCCAGGGAAACACTGAAGCTTTCTTT

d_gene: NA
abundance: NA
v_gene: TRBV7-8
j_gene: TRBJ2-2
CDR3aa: CASNQQPNTGELFF
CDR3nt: TGTGCCAGCAACCAACAGCCCAACACCGGGGAGCTGTTTTTT

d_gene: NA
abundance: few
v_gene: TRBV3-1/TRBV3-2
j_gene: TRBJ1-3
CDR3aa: CASSQPDSGNTIYF
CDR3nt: TGTGCCAGCAGCCAGCCGGACAGTGGAAACACCATATATTTT

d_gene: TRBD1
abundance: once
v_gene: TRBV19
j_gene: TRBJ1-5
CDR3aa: CASSTRPKGARSTVGNQPQHF
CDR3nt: TGTGCCAGTAGTACAAGGCCCAAGGGGGCCAGATCGACGGTAGGCAATCAGCCCCAGCATTTT

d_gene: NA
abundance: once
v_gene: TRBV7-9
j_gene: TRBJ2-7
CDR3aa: CASSSDPRGGEQYF
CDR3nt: TGTGCCAGCAGCTCCGATCCGAGGGGGGGTGAGCAGTACTTC

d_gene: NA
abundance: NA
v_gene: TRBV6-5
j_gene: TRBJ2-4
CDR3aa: CASSAQGSGKNIQYF
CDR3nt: TGTGCCAGCAGCGCACAGGGCTCGGGCAAAAACATTCAGTACTTC

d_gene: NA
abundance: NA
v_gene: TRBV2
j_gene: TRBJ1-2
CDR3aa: CASSESLRGGYTF
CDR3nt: TGTGCCAGCAGTGAGTCCCTCAGAGGGGGCTACACCTTC

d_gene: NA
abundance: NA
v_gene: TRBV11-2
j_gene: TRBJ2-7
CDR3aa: CASSLDRLGGEQYF
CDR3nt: TGTGCCAGCAGCTTAGATCGCCTAGGCGGGGAGCAGTACTTC

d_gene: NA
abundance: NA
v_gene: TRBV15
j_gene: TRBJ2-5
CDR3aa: CATRRLGGQETQYF
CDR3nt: TGTGCCACCAGGAGATTGGGGGGACAAGAGACCCAGTACTTC

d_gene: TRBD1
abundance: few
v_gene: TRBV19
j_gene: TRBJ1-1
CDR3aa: CASSIGQGAEAFF
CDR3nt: TGTGCCAGTAGTATTGGACAGGGGGCTGAAGCTTTCTTT

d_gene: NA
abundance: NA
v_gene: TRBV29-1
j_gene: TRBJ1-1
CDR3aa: CSVERRENTEAFF
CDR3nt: TGCAGCGTTGAGAGGCGGGAGAACACTGAAGCTTTCTTT

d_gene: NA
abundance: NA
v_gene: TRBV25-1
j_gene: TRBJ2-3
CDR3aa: CASSELRGTDTQYF
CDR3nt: TGTGCCAGCAGTGAATTGCGGGGCACAGATACGCAGTATTTT

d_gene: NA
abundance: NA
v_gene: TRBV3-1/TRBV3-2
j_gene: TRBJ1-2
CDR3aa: CASSQSPGSPYGYTF
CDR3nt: TGTGCCAGCAGCCAGTCCCCGGGGTCCCCTTATGGCTACACCTTC

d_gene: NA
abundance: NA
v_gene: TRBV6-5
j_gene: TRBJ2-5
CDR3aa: CASSYGGTQETQYF
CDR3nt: TGTGCCAGCAGTTATGGGGGCACCCAAGAGACCCAGTACTTC